This T cell receptor beta chain came from a study of human CD8 memory T cell subsets. Isolation of the PBMC, which involved density gradient separation, used buffy coats from healthy donors. UMI-labeled 5' RACE produced the TCR beta libraries. One entry per CDR3 protein, without DNA, is what TCRdb gives after re-calling the 5' RACE reads. The table lists about 5,000 distinct CDR3 sequences. The source material was CD8+ effector memory T cells (TEM) sorted from PBMCs. The subset is: effector memory CD8 T cells, CCR7- CD45RO+ CD95+. The origin of this receptor is a human donor in good health.

The CDR3 protein is CSAGSGRNDYEQYF. V and J are TRBV20-1 and TRBJ2-7; checking the TCRdb D call of TRBD2 is not possible without DNA. Germline assignment: CDR1 DFQATT and CDR2 SNEGSKA (reference sequence). This CDR3 has 14 residues.